A single sample gave rise to the 16 T cell receptor beta chains below, sequenced in a study of beta chain features in type 1 diabetes. As every portion of the isolated RNA was reverse transcribed, the sequencing read expressed TCRB transcripts. Libraries were prepared by immunoSEQ multiplex PCR; TCRdb keeps only in-frame clonotypes and omits some of them. The table has hundreds of thousands of clones, around 14% seen once. Sequenced material: naive CD4+ T cells from blood. These TCRs come from a man under 40 in good health.

This clone was picked up a small number of times. CDR3 amino acids: CASSSKGYEQYF. CDR3 coding DNA: TGCGCCAGCAGCTCTAAGGGCTACGAGCAGTACTTC. The chain joins TRBV5-1 to TRBJ2-7, with D hard to call. V was shortened by 3 bases and J by 3 bases, with 7 bases between the two germline ends. CDR3 length: 12 residues. Per the germline V gene, CDR1 is SGHRS and CDR2 is YFSETQ. The whole variable domain, remainder taken from reference TRBV5-1 and TRBJ2-7, is KAGVTQTPRYLIKTRGQQVTLSCSPISGHRSVSWYQQTPGQGLQFLFEYFSETQRNKGNFPGRFSGRQFSNSRSEMNVSTLELGDSALYLCASSSKGYEQYFGPGTRLTVT.

This clone was detected a few times. V and J are TRBV5-6 and TRBJ2-5, with D perhaps matching TRBD1 or TRBD2 (5 bases each). The V gene lost 2 bases and the J gene lost 1 base, with 15 bases spanning the gap. CDR1 is SGHDT and CDR2 is YYEEEE in the germline V gene. CDR3 length equals 16 residues. DNA for the CDR3: TGTGCCAGCAGCTTTAGGCTGGGGGTCCTCCAAGAGACCCAGTACTTC. Translating it yields CASSFRLGVLQETQYF.

The chain is built from TRBV7-2 and TRBJ1-6; 8 bases are shared with TRBD1. The CDR3 runs 17 residues. Trimming removed 3 bases from V and 9 bases from J; junction bases left unmatched: 13. Germline V gives CDR1 SGHTA, CDR2 FQGNSA. The chain's CDR3 is CASSFEWLGTGGSPLHF. The CDR3 DNA reads as TGTGCCAGCAGCTTCGAGTGGCTGGGAACAGGGGGTTCACCCCTCCACTTT. Supplemented by reference TRBV7-2 and TRBJ1-6, the full variable domain reads GAGVSQSPSNKVTEKGKDVELRCDPISGHTALYWYRQSLGQGLEFLIYFQGNSAPDKSGLPSDRFSAERTGGSVSTLTIQRTQQEDSAVYLCASSFEWLGTGGSPLHFGNGTRLTVT.

This rearrangement joins TRBV7-2 to TRBJ2-5; TRBD2 might be the D (9 bases). From germline, CDR1 is SGHTA and CDR2 FQGNSA. The CDR3 has 17 amino acids. V shed 10 bases and J shed 1 base, with 25 bases lying between them. The CDR3 DNA is TGTGCCACCTGCAGGGGGCTCCCGGGACTAGCCCAAGAGACCCAGTACTTC. It specifies CATCRGLPGLAQETQYF.

The chain combines TRBV18 with TRBJ1-5; 8 bases fit TRBD1. This CDR3 is 13 amino acids long. V lost 4 bases, J lost 4 bases, and 0 bases stayed unmatched. CDR1 is KGHSH and CDR2 is LQKENI in the germline V gene. The CDR3 region is CASSRQGNQPQHF. The CDR3 DNA sequence: TGTGCCAGCTCACGACAGGGGAATCAGCCCCAGCATTTT.

The sample holds a few counts of this clone. V and J are TRBV4-1 and TRBJ2-3; 9 bases agree with TRBD2. The CDR3 is 16 residues long. Germline CDR1 MGHRA, CDR2 YSYEKL. Losses at the gene ends were 1 base for V and 0 bases for J; bases not matched to a gene: 2. CDR3 DNA: TGCGCCAGCAGCCAAGCTAGCGGGACTAGCACAGATACGCAGTATTTT. This gives the protein CASSQASGTSTDTQYF.

The chain recombines TRBV20-1 with TRBJ2-7; D gene unclear. Germline V CDR1 and CDR2: DFQATT, SNEGSKA (reference sequence). The CDR3 sequence is 9 residues long. The CDR3: CATRREQYV. As DNA, the CDR3 is TGCGCCACTCGCCGGGAGCAGTACGTC.

This clone was found a few times. The rearrangement uses TRBV4-2 and TRBJ2-7; 7 nucleotides match TRBD1. Germline V gives CDR1 LGHNA, CDR2 YNFKEQ. This CDR3 has 15 amino acids. With V trimmed by 2 bases and J by 4 bases, 8 bases remained unmatched. CDR3 nucleotide sequence: TGTGCCAGCAGCCAAACAGGGGTTTCTGAGTACGAGCAGTACTTC. Residues: CASSQTGVSEYEQYF.

In its sample, this clone was seen a few times. This chain links TRBV12-5 with TRBJ2-2, with D possibly being TRBD1 (5 bases). This CDR3 contains 16 residues. CDR1 and CDR2 (germline): LGHNT, FRNRAP. The V end lost 2 bases, the J end lost 3 bases, and 13 bases lay between the germline ends. The CDR3 here is CASGLHQPGYTGELFF. CDR3 nucleotides: TGTGCTAGTGGTTTGCATCAACCAGGGTACACCGGGGAGCTGTTTTTT.

The rearrangement joins TRBV7-2 to TRBJ2-1, with unresolved D. CDR3 size: 15 residues. Trimming removed 1 base from V and 0 bases from J, with 7 bases in between. Looked up from germline, CDR1 is SGHTA and CDR2 is FQGNSA. Written as DNA, the CDR3 is TGTGCCAGCAGCTTAGACCACCCCTCCTACAATGAGCAGTTCTTC. It yields the protein CASSLDHPSYNEQFF.

To note about this clone: Other DNA sequences within the sample encode an identical CDR3. CDR3 region: CAWNGGYGYTF. CDR3 DNA sequence: TGTGCCTGGAATGGGGGCTATGGCTACACCTTC. The V gene is TRBV30, the J gene TRBJ1-2; D perhaps matches TRBD1 (5 bases). The length of the CDR3 is 11 residues. Trimming took off 4 bases at V and 4 bases at J, with 7 bases between the two ends. Germline assignment: CDR1 GTSNPN and CDR2 SVGIG (reference sequence).

In DNA form, the CDR3 reads TGTGCCAGCAGGCCCTGGGGGGACGAGAAAAAGACCCAGTACTTC. Translation gives CASRPWGDEKKTQYF. The chain carries TRBV6-5 and TRBJ2-5; a weak D match, TRBD2 (6 bases). In germline, CDR1 is MNHEY, CDR2 SVGAGI. The ends were cut back, 6 bases at V and 6 bases at J, with 20 bases in the middle. This CDR3 is built from 15 residues.

Only a few counts were recorded for this clone. This chain joins TRBV18 and TRBJ2-1, with D possibly being TRBD1 (6 bases). The CDR3 runs to 15 residues. The V and J ends lost 3 bases and 1 base respectively, with 10 bases between them. Per germline, CDR1 KGHSH and CDR2 LQKENI. CDR3 sequence (DNA): TGTGCCAGCTCACCCGGACAGACTTCCTACAATGAGCAGTTCTTC. Encoded protein: CASSPGQTSYNEQFF. The full variable domain, in which reference TRBV18 and TRBJ2-1 provide the parts outside the CDR3, is NAGVMQNPRHLVRRRGQEARLRCSPMKGHSHVYWYRQLPEEGLKFMVYLQKENIIDESGMPKERFSAEFPKEGPSILRIQQVVRGDSAAYFCASSPGQTSYNEQFFGPGTRLTVL.

This clone was seen only a few times. The chain carries TRBV30 and TRBJ1-5; D unclear. From germline, CDR1 is GTSNPN and CDR2 SVGIG (reference sequence). The CDR3 runs to 13 residues. V gave up 3 bases and J gave up 4 bases, with 10 bases separating them. The CDR3 spells CAWSRFNNQPQHF. Written as DNA, the CDR3 is TGTGCCTGGAGCCGGTTTAATAATCAGCCCCAGCATTTT.

This clone was seen a handful of times. The CDR3 is CASSLSGGNQPQHF. CDR3 nucleotides: TGTGCCAGCAGCTTGTCAGGGGGCAATCAGCCCCAGCATTTT. This sequence joins TRBV7-2 and TRBJ1-5, with D perhaps TRBD1 (6 bases). Trimming left V 3 bases short and J 2 bases short, with 8 bases between. This CDR3 is built from 14 residues. Germline lookup yields CDR1 SGHTA and CDR2 FQGNSA.

Concerning this clone: Other DNA sequences within the sample encode an identical CDR3. This chain links TRBV18 with TRBJ2-1; a possible D gene is TRBD1 (6 bases). Trimming took 3 bases from V and 0 from J, leaving 9 bases between them. The CDR3 has 15 amino acids. Germline CDR1 and CDR2: KGHSH and LQKENI. CDR3 protein: CASSPLQGSYNEQFF. Here the CDR3 DNA reads TGTGCCAGCTCACCCCTACAGGGCTCCTACAATGAGCAGTTCTTC.